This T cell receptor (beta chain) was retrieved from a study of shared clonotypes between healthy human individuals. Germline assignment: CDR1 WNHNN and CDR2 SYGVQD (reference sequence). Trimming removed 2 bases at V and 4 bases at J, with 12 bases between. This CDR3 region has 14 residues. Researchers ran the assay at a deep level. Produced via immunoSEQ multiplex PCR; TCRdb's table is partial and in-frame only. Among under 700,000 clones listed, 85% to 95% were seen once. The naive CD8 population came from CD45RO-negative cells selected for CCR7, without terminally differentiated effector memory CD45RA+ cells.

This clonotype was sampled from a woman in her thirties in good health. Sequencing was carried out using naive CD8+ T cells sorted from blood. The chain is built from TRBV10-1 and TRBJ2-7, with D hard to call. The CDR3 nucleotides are TGCGCCAGCAGTGAGCCTTTTCCCAGTTACGAGCAGTACTTC. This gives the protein CASSEPFPSYEQYF.